The TCR beta chain described here comes from a study of radiation and T cells in renal cell carcinoma. Clones were sequenced by immunoSEQ multiplex PCR, and TCRdb holds only the in-frame ones, with some missing. Among 80,000 or so clones, 89% were seen once, and the ten largest hold 5.5% to 7%. Study findings and constraints: From baseline, blood top tumor clonotypes peaked at 2 weeks post-radiation.

Comment on this clone: Its antigen remains unknown.

The time point: blood 4 weeks post-SBRT, at nephrectomy. Treatment here: 15 Gy SBRT to primary tumor, nephrectomy 4 weeks later. Nephrectomy followed 15 Gy stereotactic body radiation by 4 weeks. The tumor was a clear cell renal cell carcinoma. This CDR3 has 16 amino acids. Trimming took off 5 bases at V and 7 bases at J, with 21 bases between the two ends. Germline V lookup: CDR1 MNHEY, CDR2 SMNVEV (reference sequence). The chain is built from TRBV27 and TRBJ2-1; TRBD2 might be the D (6 bases). This receptor was obtained from a woman between 65 and 79 years old with renal cell carcinoma. The input for sequencing was blood, taken from a patient whose treatment included radiotherapy and nephrectomy. This chain's CDR3 is CASSLVSGLYWNEQFF. The CDR3, as DNA: TGTGCCAGCAGTCTTGTAAGCGGGCTATATTGGAATGAGCAGTTCTTC.